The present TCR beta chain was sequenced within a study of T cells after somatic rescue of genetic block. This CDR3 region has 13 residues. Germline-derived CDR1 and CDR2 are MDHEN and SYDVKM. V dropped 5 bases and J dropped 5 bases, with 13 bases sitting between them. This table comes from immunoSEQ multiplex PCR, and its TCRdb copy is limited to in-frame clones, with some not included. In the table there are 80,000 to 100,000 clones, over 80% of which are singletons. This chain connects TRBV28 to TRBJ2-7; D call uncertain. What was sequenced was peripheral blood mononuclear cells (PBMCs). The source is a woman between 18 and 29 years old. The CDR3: CASSLPISDEQYF. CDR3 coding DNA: TGTGCCAGCAGTCTCCCCATCAGCGACGAGCAGTACTTC.